The clone carrying this T cell receptor beta chain was counted at least ten times. Its specificity is unknown. TCRdb reprocessed the 5' RACE reads with MiXCR, giving one entry per CDR3 protein. In the table there are some 220,000 distinct CDR3 sequences, approximately 3.2% of which are singletons. These data come from a study of T cells after yellow fever vaccination. Study-level results: One caveat is that FACS-sorted repertoires could contain abundant clonotypes contaminating from the bulk population.

V gave up 5 bases and J gave up 10 bases; unmatched junction bases: 5. The CDR3 is made up of 13 amino acids. CDR1 SNHLY and CDR2 FYNNEI come from the germline V gene. The V gene is TRBV2, the J gene TRBJ2-1; 10 bases match TRBD1. The origin of this receptor is a man between 18 and 29 years old who received the YFV17D yellow fever vaccine. The sequencing used CD4+ T cells sorted from PBMCs, collected 10 days after the yellow fever booster vaccination. In DNA form, the CDR3 reads TGTGCCAGCAGTTGGGACAGGGGACGAGAGCAGTTCTTC. Its translation: CASSWDRGREQFF.